This T cell receptor (beta chain) was sequenced for a study of technical replicates of blood from a few donors. Produced via immunoSEQ multiplex PCR; TCRdb's table is partial and in-frame only. The sample includes 55,000 to 75,000 clones, about 90% seen only once; the top ten take under 0.55%. Germline assignment: CDR1 SGHNT and CDR2 YENEEA. The CDR3 contains 16 residues. Trimming left V 1 base short and J 5 bases short, with 17 bases between. This clone was counted once. The receptor was derived from a human donor in good health. The sample was T cells isolated from PBMCs. The V call is TRBV11-3, the J call TRBJ1-1; the D is unclear. This CDR3 is CASSLGRPEIETEAFF. CDR3 DNA sequence: TGTGCCAGCAGCTTAGGGCGACCGGAGATTGAGACTGAAGCTTTCTTT.